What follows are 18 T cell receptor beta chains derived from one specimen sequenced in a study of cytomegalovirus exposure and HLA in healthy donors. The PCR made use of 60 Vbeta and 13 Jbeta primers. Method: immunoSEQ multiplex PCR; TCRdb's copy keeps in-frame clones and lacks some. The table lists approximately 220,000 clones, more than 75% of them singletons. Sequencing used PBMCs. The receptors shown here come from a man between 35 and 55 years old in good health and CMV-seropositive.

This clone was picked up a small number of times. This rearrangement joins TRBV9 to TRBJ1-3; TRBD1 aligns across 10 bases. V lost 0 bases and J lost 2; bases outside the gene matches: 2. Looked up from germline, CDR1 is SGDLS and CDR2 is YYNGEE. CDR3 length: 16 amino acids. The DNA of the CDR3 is TGTGCCAGCAGCGTAGCCGGGACAGGGGCTGGAAACACCATATATTTT. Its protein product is CASSVAGTGAGNTIYF.

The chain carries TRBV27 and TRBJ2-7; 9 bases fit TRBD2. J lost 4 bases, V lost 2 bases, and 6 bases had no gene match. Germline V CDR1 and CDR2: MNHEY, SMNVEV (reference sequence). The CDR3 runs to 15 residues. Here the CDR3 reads CASSLRPSGEYEQYV. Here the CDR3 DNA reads TGTGCCAGCAGTTTAAGGCCTAGCGGGGAATACGAGCAGTACGTC.

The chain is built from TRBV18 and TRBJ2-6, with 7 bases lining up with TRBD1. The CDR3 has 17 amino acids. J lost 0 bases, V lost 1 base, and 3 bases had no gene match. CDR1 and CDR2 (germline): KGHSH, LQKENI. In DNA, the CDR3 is TGTGCCAGCTCACCACGGGACAGTAGCTCTGGGGCCAACGTCCTGACTTTC. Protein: CASSPRDSSSGANVLTF.

The CDR3 protein is CAITKPDLYLPEQFF. CDR3 nucleotide sequence: TGTGCCATTACTAAGCCTGACCTATACCTCCCTGAGCAGTTCTTC. The J gene is TRBJ2-1, the V gene TRBV2; no clear D. The CDR3 covers 15 residues. Germline values: CDR1 SNHLY, CDR2 FYNNEI. The ends were cut back, 10 bases at V and 9 bases at J, with 25 bases in the middle.

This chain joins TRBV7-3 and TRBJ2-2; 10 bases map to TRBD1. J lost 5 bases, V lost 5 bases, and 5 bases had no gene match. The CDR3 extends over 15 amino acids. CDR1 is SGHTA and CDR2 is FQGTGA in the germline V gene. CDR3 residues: CASSRQGAGTGELFF. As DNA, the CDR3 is TGTGCCAGCAGCCGACAGGGGGCAGGGACCGGGGAGCTGTTTTTT. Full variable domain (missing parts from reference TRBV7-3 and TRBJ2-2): GAGVSQTPSNKVTEKGKYVELRCDPISGHTALYWYRQSLGQGPEFLIYFQGTGAADDSGLPNDRFFAVRPEGSVSTLKIQRTERGDSAVYLCASSRQGAGTGELFFGEGSRLTVL.

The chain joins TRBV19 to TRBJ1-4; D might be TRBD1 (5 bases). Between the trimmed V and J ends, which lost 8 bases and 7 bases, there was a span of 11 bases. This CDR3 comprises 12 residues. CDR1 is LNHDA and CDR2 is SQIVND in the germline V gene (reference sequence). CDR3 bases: TGTGCCAGTTCACAGGATCCTGAAAAACTGTTTTTT. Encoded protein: CASSQDPEKLFF.

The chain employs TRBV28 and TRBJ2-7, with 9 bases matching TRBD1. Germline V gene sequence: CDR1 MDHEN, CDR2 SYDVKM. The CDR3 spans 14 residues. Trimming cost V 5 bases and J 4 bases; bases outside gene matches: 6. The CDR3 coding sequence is TGTGCCAGCAGTCGACAGGGGGTTTATTACGAGCAGTACGTC. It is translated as CASSRQGVYYEQYV.

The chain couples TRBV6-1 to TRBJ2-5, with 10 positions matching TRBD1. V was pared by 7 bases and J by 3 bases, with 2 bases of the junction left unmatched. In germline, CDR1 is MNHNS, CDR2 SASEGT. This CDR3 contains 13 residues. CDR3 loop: CASMTGGEETQYF. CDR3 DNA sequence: TGTGCCAGCATGACAGGGGGCGAAGAGACCCAGTACTTC.

CDR3 sequence: CASSLLTVTSTDTQYF. The CDR3 DNA follows: TGTGCCAGCAGCTTATTGACAGTCACTAGCACAGATACGCAGTATTTT. The rearrangement links TRBV7-9 to TRBJ2-3; tentative D call: TRBD1 (5 bases). This CDR3 region has 16 residues. Trimming removed 2 bases from V and 0 bases from J, with 12 bases in between. Germline V gene sequence: CDR1 SEHNR, CDR2 FQNEAQ (reference sequence).

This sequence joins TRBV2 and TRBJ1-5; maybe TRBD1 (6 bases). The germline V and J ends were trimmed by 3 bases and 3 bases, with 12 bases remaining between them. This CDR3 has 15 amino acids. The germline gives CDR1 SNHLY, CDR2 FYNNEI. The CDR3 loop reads CASSEGWTANQPQHF. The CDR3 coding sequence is TGTGCCAGCAGTGAGGGCTGGACAGCCAATCAGCCCCAGCATTTT.

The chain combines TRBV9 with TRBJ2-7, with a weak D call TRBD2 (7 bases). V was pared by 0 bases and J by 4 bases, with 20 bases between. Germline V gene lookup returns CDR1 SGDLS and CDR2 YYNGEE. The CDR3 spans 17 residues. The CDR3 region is CASSVASGGAGSYEQYV. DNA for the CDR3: TGTGCCAGCAGCGTAGCGTCGGGGGGCGCAGGCTCTTACGAGCAGTACGTC.

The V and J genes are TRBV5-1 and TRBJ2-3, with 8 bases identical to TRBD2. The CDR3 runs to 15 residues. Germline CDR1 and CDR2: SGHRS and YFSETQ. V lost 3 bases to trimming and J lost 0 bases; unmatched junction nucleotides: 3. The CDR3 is CASSSTSGSTDTQYF. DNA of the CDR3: TGCGCCAGCAGCTCCACTAGCGGTAGCACAGATACGCAGTATTTT.

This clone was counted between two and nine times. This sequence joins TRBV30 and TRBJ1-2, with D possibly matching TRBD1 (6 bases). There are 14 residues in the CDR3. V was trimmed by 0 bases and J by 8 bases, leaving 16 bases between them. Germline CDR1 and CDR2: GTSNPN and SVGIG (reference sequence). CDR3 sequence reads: CAWSVSGGPRGYTF. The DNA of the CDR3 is TGTGCCTGGAGTGTATCCGGGGGGCCGCGGGGCTACACCTTC.

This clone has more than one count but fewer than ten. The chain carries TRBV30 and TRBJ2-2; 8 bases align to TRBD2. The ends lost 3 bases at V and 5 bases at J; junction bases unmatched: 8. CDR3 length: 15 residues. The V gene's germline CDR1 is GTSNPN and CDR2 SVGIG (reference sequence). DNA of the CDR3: TGTGCCTGGAGGACAGGAGTAGCGGGGACCGGGGAGCTGTTTTTT. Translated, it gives CAWRTGVAGTGELFF. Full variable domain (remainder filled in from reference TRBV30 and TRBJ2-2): SQTIHQWPATLVQPVGSPLSLECTVEGTSNPNLYWYRQAAGRGLQLLFYSVGIGQISSEVPQNLSASRPQDRQFILSSKKLLLSDSGFYLCAWRTGVAGTGELFFGEGSRLTVL.

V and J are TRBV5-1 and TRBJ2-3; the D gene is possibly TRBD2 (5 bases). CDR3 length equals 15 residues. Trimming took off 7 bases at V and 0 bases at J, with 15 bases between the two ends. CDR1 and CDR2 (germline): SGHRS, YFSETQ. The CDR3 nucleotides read TGCGCCAGCCGGAGGTTAAGTTCTAGCACAGATACGCAGTATTTT. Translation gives CASRRLSSSTDTQYF.

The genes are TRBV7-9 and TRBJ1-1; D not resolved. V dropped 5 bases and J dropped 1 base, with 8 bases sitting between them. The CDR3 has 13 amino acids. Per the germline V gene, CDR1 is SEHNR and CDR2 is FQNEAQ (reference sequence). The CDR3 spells CASSPGGNTEAFF. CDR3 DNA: TGTGCCAGCAGCCCCGGTGGGAACACTGAAGCTTTCTTT.

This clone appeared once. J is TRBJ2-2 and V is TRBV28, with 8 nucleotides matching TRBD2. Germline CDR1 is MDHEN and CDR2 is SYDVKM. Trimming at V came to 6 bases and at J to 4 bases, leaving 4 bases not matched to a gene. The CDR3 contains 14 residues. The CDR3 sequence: CASRTGGRTGELFF. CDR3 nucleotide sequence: TGTGCCAGCAGGACGGGAGGGCGCACCGGGGAGCTGTTTTTT. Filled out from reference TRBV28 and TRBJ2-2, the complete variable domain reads DVKVTQSSRYLVKRTGEKVFLECVQDMDHENMFWYRQDPGLGLRLIYFSYDVKMKEKGDIPEGYSVSREKKERFSLILESASTNQTSMYLCASRTGGRTGELFFGEGSRLTVL.

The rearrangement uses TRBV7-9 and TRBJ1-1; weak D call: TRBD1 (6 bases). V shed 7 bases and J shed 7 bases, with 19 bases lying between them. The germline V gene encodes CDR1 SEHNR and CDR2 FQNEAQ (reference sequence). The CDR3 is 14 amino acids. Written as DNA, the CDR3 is TGTGCCAGCAACCCCCTCGCCAGGGGTCGTGAAGCTTTCTTT. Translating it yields CASNPLARGREAFF.